One sample yielded the 21 T cell receptor beta chains listed below, sequenced in a study of cytomegalovirus exposure and HLA in healthy donors (dated by TCRdb to about 2017). The library was prepared using the immunoSEQ multiplex PCR assay. A mixture of 60 forward primers for TCR Vbeta segments and 13 reverse primers for TCR Jbeta segments was used in the multiplex PCR. TCRdb took this table from immuneACCESS and kept in-frame rearrangements with V and J called. Such tables lack part of the clones; where checked against another copy, unresolved V genes explain under half of the gap, and the rest is unexplained. The sample has 150,000 to 250,000 clones on record, roughly four fifths of them singletons. 1.5% to 2% of the sample rests with the top ten. Sample: PBMCs. All receptors derive from a man between 25 and 39 years old in good health and CMV-seronegative.

This clone was seen a few times. The V call is TRBV19, the J call TRBJ2-7; D is possibly TRBD2 (5 bases). The CDR3 is 15 residues long. Trimming cost V 9 bases and J 2 bases, with 20 bases left between them. The germline gives CDR1 LNHDA, CDR2 SQIVND (reference sequence). CDR3 nucleotide sequence: TGTGCCAGCAAAGATCGAGGGATTGGAACCTACGAGCAGTACTTC. It encodes CASKDRGIGTYEQYF.

The chain has TRBV6-5 and TRBJ2-7; maybe TRBD2 (5 bases). Germline CDR1 MNHEY, CDR2 SVGAGI. Trimming cost V 0 bases and J 7 bases, with 16 bases left between them. The CDR3 is 15 amino acids. The CDR3 bases are TGTGCCAGCAGTTACTCGATGCATGCCCGGGGAGAGCAGTACTTC. Its translation is CASSYSMHARGEQYF.

The gene calls are TRBV2 and TRBJ1-1; TRBD1 agrees at 9 bases. The germline V gene has CDR1 SNHLY and CDR2 FYNNEI. The CDR3 length is 13 residues. V shed 6 bases and J 5 bases; nucleotides not matched to a gene: 4. The CDR3 region has the DNA TGTGCCAGCAGCGGAGACAGGGGGACTGAAGCTTTCTTT. Amino acid sequence: CASSGDRGTEAFF.

The rearrangement joins TRBV7-9 to TRBJ2-1, with 8 positions matching TRBD2. The CDR3 sequence is 17 residues long. Germline trimming cut 6 bases from V and 0 bases from J; bases unmatched to any gene: 10. CDR1 is SEHNR, CDR2 FQNEAQ, per germline (reference sequence). The CDR3 region has the DNA TGTGCCAGCAGGGCGTATAGCGGGACAAGCTCCTACAATGAGCAGTTCTTC. It is translated as CASRAYSGTSSYNEQFF.

The chain uses TRBV4-1 and TRBJ2-7; D may be TRBD2 (6 bases). Between the trimmed V and J ends, which lost 0 bases and 4 bases, there was a span of 22 bases. The CDR3 totals 18 residues. Looked up from germline, CDR1 is MGHRA and CDR2 is YSYEKL. The chain's CDR3 is CASSQDPPSSSAKYEQYF. CDR3 nucleotide sequence: TGCGCCAGCAGCCAAGACCCCCCTTCGTCTAGCGCAAAATACGAGCAGTACTTC.

This rearrangement joins TRBV6-5 to TRBJ2-5, with D tentatively TRBD2 (5 bases). Gene TRBJ2-7 matches the end of the DNA better, so the J call may be wrong. CDR1 is MNHEY and CDR2 is SVGAGI in the germline V gene. CDR3 length: 13 residues. The CDR3 nucleotides are TGTGCCAGCAGCTACACGGGGTCCTACGAGCAGTACTTC. Protein: CASSYTGSYEQYF.

The chain is built from TRBV5-6 and TRBJ1-6, with 10 bases matching TRBD1. The CDR3 spans 15 residues. The trim removed 3 bases at V and 9 bases at J, leaving 6 bases unmatched. Germline V lookup: CDR1 SGHDT, CDR2 YYEEEE. In nucleotides, the CDR3 is TGTGCCAGCAGCTCGAAGACAGGGGGCAGTTCACCCCTCCACTTT. This gives the protein CASSSKTGGSSPLHF.

The genes are TRBV7-9 and TRBJ1-1; D unresolved. CDR3 length: 16 amino acids. Deletions cut 1 base from V and 6 bases from J, with 18 bases between. Germline V gene data show CDR1 as SEHNR and CDR2 as FQNEAQ (reference sequence). The CDR3 region has the DNA TGTGCCAGCAGCTTAGTTAGGCCGGTCTCAAGCGCTGAAGCTTTCTTT. Its protein product is CASSLVRPVSSAEAFF.

The chain recombines TRBV28 with TRBJ2-2, with D tentatively TRBD2 (5 bases). Germline CDR1 MDHEN, CDR2 SYDVKM. This CDR3 is 13 amino acids long. V was shortened by 1 base and J by 5 bases, with 5 bases between the two germline ends. CDR3 sequence: CASSLSGTGELFF. The CDR3 nucleotides are TGTGCCAGCAGTTTATCGGGAACCGGGGAGCTGTTTTTT.

The chain couples TRBV7-9 to TRBJ2-3; D is unresolved. The CDR3 extends over 13 amino acids. Trimming removed 4 bases at V and 2 bases at J, with 7 bases between. From germline, CDR1 is SEHNR and CDR2 FQNEAQ (reference sequence). DNA of the CDR3: TGTGCCAGCAGCTCTTCTTACACAGATACGCAGTATTTT. The encoded protein is CASSSSYTDTQYF.

This clone was found once. The chain carries TRBV5-6 and TRBJ1-2, with D unresolved. The germline V gene has CDR1 SGHDT and CDR2 YYEEEE. Trimming removed 3 bases from V and 8 bases from J, with 14 bases in between. This CDR3 is built from 13 residues. The CDR3 DNA reads as TGTGCCAGCAGCTCCCAGGTAGGGAGCGGCTACACCTTC. This translates into CASSSQVGSGYTF.

The chain uses TRBV28 and TRBJ1-2; weak D call: TRBD1 (5 bases). The germline CDR1 and CDR2 sequences are MDHEN and SYDVKM. The length of the CDR3 is 15 residues. V lost 8 bases, J lost 4 bases, and 20 bases lay in between. The CDR3 here is CASSQLGGVLYGYTF. CDR3 DNA sequence: TGTGCCAGCTCCCAGCTGGGGGGAGTCCTCTATGGCTACACCTTC.

The chain is built from TRBV7-9 and TRBJ2-3; D is perhaps TRBD2 (6 bases). The CDR3 extends over 12 amino acids. Germline loops: CDR1 SEHNR, CDR2 FQNEAQ (reference sequence). Deletions cut 7 bases from V and 3 bases from J, with 8 bases between. For the CDR3, the DNA is TGTGCCAGCACGGCGGGAACAGATACGCAGTATTTT. Translated, it gives CASTAGTDTQYF. The entire variable domain, with the rest obtained from reference TRBV7-9 and TRBJ2-3, is as follows: DTGVSQNPRHKITKRGQNVTFRCDPISEHNRLYWYRQTLGQGPEFLTYFQNEAQLEKSRLLSDRFSAERPKGSFSTLEIQRTEQGDSAMYLCASTAGTDTQYFGPGTRLTVL.

This clone was observed a few times. The rearrangement links TRBV14 to TRBJ1-1; D remains unclear. With 2 bases removed from V and 5 bases from J, the gap between germline ends came to 15 bases. CDR3 length equals 15 residues. Germline loops: CDR1 SGHDN, CDR2 FVKESK. CDR3 in amino acids: CASSQFQLDGTEAFF. The CDR3 DNA reads as TGTGCCAGCAGCCAATTCCAGCTTGACGGGACTGAAGCTTTCTTT.

The chain recombines TRBV10-3 with TRBJ1-2; 8 bases line up with TRBD1. CDR3 length equals 16 residues. J was trimmed by 3 bases and V by 4 bases; bases with no gene match: 10. From germline, CDR1 is ENHRY and CDR2 SYGVKD. CDR3 amino acids: CAISVSGQGGDYGYTF. CDR3 bases: TGTGCCATCAGTGTTAGTGGACAGGGCGGTGACTATGGCTACACCTTC.

This clone was seen a single time. The chain carries TRBV5-5 and TRBJ2-7, with a tentative D call TRBD2 (5 bases). Germline V lookup: CDR1 SGHKS, CDR2 YYEKEE (reference sequence). Trimming stripped 0 bases from V and 2 bases from J, with 9 bases between. The CDR3 consists of 14 residues. The CDR3 DNA is TGTGCCAGCAGCTTGGGGGCGGGCCCCTACGAGCAGTACTTC. It is translated as CASSLGAGPYEQYF.

The chain uses TRBV28 and TRBJ1-5, with 7 nucleotides matching TRBD1. Per germline, CDR1 MDHEN and CDR2 SYDVKM. The CDR3 runs 15 residues. J gave up 0 bases and V 4 bases, and 3 bases lay outside the gene matches. DNA of the CDR3: TGTGCCAGCAGTTCGACAGGGACTAGCAATCAGCCCCAGCATTTT. Protein product: CASSSTGTSNQPQHF.

In nucleotides, the CDR3 is TGTGCCAGTACCCCAGTTGGCACTAGCGCCCAAGAGACCCAGTACTTC. Translation gives CASTPVGTSAQETQYF. This chain joins TRBV19 and TRBJ2-5; 7 nucleotides match TRBD2. V shed 7 bases, J shed 1 base, and the junction held 12 bases outside the gene matches. The CDR3 is made up of 16 amino acids. Looked up from germline, CDR1 is LNHDA and CDR2 is SQIVND (reference sequence). Supplemented by reference TRBV19 and TRBJ2-5, the full variable domain reads DGGITQSPKYLFRKEGQNVTLSCEQNLNHDAMYWYRQDPGQGLRLIYYSQIVNDFQKGDIAEGYSVSREKKESFPLTVTSAQKNPTAFYLCASTPVGTSAQETQYFGPGTRLLVL.

The chain combines TRBV18 with TRBJ2-3, with TRBD1 matching 10 bases. With 3 bases clipped from V and 4 bases from J, the junction kept 7 bases outside the gene matches. CDR3 length: 16 residues. Germline loops: CDR1 KGHSH, CDR2 LQKENI. The CDR3 nucleotides read TGTGCCAGCTCACCGTTGGGACAGGGGTTATCAGATACGCAGTATTTT. Amino acids: CASSPLGQGLSDTQYF.

The chain combines TRBV10-3 with TRBJ2-7; 8 bases align to TRBD1. The CDR3 extends over 15 amino acids. Looked up from germline, CDR1 is ENHRY and CDR2 is SYGVKD. The V gene end was trimmed by 0 bases and the J gene end by 2 bases; junction bases not matched to a gene: 3. CDR3 bases: TGTGCCATCAGTGAGTCATCAGGGGGCCCCTACGAGCAGTACTTC. Its protein product is CAISESSGGPYEQYF.

V gene TRBV6-6 combines with J gene TRBJ2-1; D remains unclear. CDR3 length: 14 residues. The V gene's germline CDR1 is MNHNY and CDR2 SVGAGI (reference sequence). V was clipped by 6 bases and J by 2 bases, with 11 bases between them. CDR3 bases: TGTGCCAGCAGCCCACAGTGGACCTACAATGAGCAGTTCTTC. Protein sequence: CASSPQWTYNEQFF.